This TCR beta chain comes out of a study of blood T cell repertoires in COVID-19. About the study: The samples span acute and convalescent COVID-19 from the United States, Italy and Spain.

The CDR3 runs to 14 residues. CDR1 and CDR2 (germline): SGHRS, YFSETQ. The V gene end was trimmed by 5 bases and the J gene end by 5 bases; junction bases not matched to a gene: 9. In the original analysis: Quantification of nucleated cells was approximated via reference gene primer amplification. The method was immunoSEQ multiplex PCR; TCRdb's version includes in-frame clones alone and lacks a portion of them. V and J calls and clone size are those listed in that table; D and trimming were worked out from the DNA. The sample has 150,000 or so clones; around four fifths are singletons. This clonotype was obtained from a human donor in a cohort sampled during active COVID-19. The sequencing input was peripheral blood. V is TRBV5-1 and J is TRBJ2-5; 7 bases fit TRBD1. The CDR3 nucleotides read TGCGCCAGCAGGTCGGGACAGAACCGGGAGACCCAGTACTTC. Its translation: CASRSGQNRETQYF.